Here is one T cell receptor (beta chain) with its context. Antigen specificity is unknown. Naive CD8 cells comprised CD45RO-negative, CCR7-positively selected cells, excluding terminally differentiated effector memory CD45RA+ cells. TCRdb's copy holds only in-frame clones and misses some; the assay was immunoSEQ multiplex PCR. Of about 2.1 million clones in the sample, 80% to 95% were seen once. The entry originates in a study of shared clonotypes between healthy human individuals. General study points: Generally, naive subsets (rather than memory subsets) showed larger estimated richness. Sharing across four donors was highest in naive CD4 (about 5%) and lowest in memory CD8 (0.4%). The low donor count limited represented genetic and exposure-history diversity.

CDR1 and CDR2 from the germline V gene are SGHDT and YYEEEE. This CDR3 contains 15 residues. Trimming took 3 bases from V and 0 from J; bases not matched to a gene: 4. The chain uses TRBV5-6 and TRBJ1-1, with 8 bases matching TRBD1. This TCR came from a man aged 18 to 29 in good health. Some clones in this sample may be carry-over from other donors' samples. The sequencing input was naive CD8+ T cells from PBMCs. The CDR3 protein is CASSSWDRLNTEAFF. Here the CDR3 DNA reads TGTGCCAGCAGCTCCTGGGACAGGTTGAACACTGAAGCTTTCTTT.